Below are 30 T cell receptor beta chains sequenced from a single sample in a study of shared clonotypes between healthy human individuals. Sequencing used immunoSEQ multiplex PCR; TCRdb keeps in-frame clones, though not all of them. This table holds millions of clones, 85% to 95% found once. The sample taken for sequencing was naive CD4+ T cells sorted from blood. Regarding subset: CD45RA+ positively selected. These receptor sequences come from a young man in good health.

The chain employs TRBV30 and TRBJ1-2; unclear D gene. This CDR3 spans 14 amino acids. Trimming stripped 4 bases from V and 8 bases from J, with 20 bases between. Germline V gene sequence: CDR1 GTSNPN, CDR2 SVGIG (reference sequence). In DNA form, the CDR3 reads TGTGCCTGGATCTCGTCCTGGGCTAAGGGAGGCTACACCTTC. Protein product: CAWISSWAKGGYTF.

The chain combines TRBV6-1 with TRBJ2-7, with D perhaps matching TRBD1 or TRBD2 (5 bases each). The CDR3 sequence is 15 residues long. V was pared by 2 bases and J by 2 bases, with 13 bases between. Germline lookup yields CDR1 MNHNS and CDR2 SASEGT. CDR3 sequence reads: CASSEWGFDAYEQYF. The CDR3 DNA reads TGTGCCAGCAGTGAATGGGGGTTTGACGCCTACGAGCAGTACTTC.

The rearrangement uses TRBV19 and TRBJ2-2, with D hard to call. This CDR3 spans 14 amino acids. Trimming left V 7 bases short and J 0 bases short, with 9 bases between. Per the germline V gene, CDR1 is LNHDA and CDR2 is SQIVND (reference sequence). CDR3 nucleotide sequence: TGTGCCAGTATCCTTTCCGCGAACACCGGGGAGCTGTTTTTT. This encodes CASILSANTGELFF. Filled out from reference TRBV19 and TRBJ2-2, the complete variable domain reads DGGITQSPKYLFRKEGQNVTLSCEQNLNHDAMYWYRQDPGQGLRLIYYSQIVNDFQKGDIAEGYSVSREKKESFPLTVTSAQKNPTAFYLCASILSANTGELFFGEGSRLTVL.

This chain joins TRBV7-2 and TRBJ1-2; D is possibly TRBD1 (5 bases). V was trimmed by 5 bases and J by 2 bases, leaving 12 bases between them. CDR3 length equals 14 residues. Germline V lookup: CDR1 SGHTA, CDR2 FQGNSA. CDR3 loop: CASSHAGGNYGYTF. The CDR3 coding sequence is TGTGCCAGCAGCCACGCGGGGGGGAACTATGGCTACACCTTC.

The chain combines TRBV11-2 with TRBJ1-4; D remains unclear. The CDR3 contains 14 residues. CDR1 SGHAT and CDR2 FQNNGV come from the germline V gene. Trimming shortened V by 2 bases and J by 4 bases, and 8 bases separated the two germline ends. The CDR3 protein is CASSLSQHNEKLFF. CDR3 DNA sequence: TGTGCCAGCAGCTTATCACAGCATAATGAAAAACTGTTTTTT.

The chain employs TRBV5-4 and TRBJ1-1; perhaps TRBD1 as D (6 bases). The germline gives CDR1 SGHNT, CDR2 YYREEE (reference sequence). CDR3 length: 15 amino acids. V was pared by 4 bases and J by 0 bases, with 13 bases between. CDR3 sequence (DNA): TGTGCCAGCAGCGCAGGACAGAGCATGAACACTGAAGCTTTCTTT. Encoded protein: CASSAGQSMNTEAFF.

The genes are TRBV5-1 and TRBJ1-2; tentatively, D is TRBD1 (5 bases). From germline, CDR1 is SGHRS and CDR2 YFSETQ. CDR3 length: 14 amino acids. Trimming took 2 bases from V and 1 from J, leaving 9 bases between them. The CDR3 sequence: CASSFDRNNYGYTF. For the CDR3, the DNA is TGCGCCAGCAGCTTTGACAGAAATAACTATGGCTACACCTTC. The whole variable domain, filled in from reference TRBV5-1 and TRBJ1-2, reads KAGVTQTPRYLIKTRGQQVTLSCSPISGHRSVSWYQQTPGQGLQFLFEYFSETQRNKGNFPGRFSGRQFSNSRSEMNVSTLELGDSALYLCASSFDRNNYGYTFGSGTRLTVV.

V and J are TRBV6-4 and TRBJ2-1; D is uncertain. Trimming cost V 6 bases and J 0 bases, with 12 bases left between them. In germline, CDR1 is MRHNA, CDR2 SNTAGT. CDR3 size: 15 residues. This chain's CDR3 is CASRPRASSYNEQFF. The DNA for the CDR3 is TGTGCCAGCAGGCCCCGGGCAAGCTCCTACAATGAGCAGTTCTTC.

J is TRBJ1-1 and V is TRBV28; no clear D. Germline V CDR1 and CDR2: MDHEN, SYDVKM. The CDR3 sequence is 12 residues long. V was clipped by 3 bases and J by 7 bases, with 9 bases between them. The CDR3 spells CASSLVGFEAFF. CDR3 bases: TGTGCCAGCAGTTTGGTTGGGTTTGAAGCTTTCTTT. Full variable domain (rest looked up from reference TRBV28 and TRBJ1-1): DVKVTQSSRYLVKRTGEKVFLECVQDMDHENMFWYRQDPGLGLRLIYFSYDVKMKEKGDIPEGYSVSREKKERFSLILESASTNQTSMYLCASSLVGFEAFFGQGTRLTVV.

The CDR3, as DNA: TGTGCCAGCAGCGGATTTCCTGGCGGGAGCTCAGAGACCCAGTACTTC. Protein: CASSGFPGGSSETQYF. The rearrangement uses TRBV2 and TRBJ2-5; 7 bases align to TRBD2. The junction had 14 bases not matched to a gene; V was cut back by 6 bases and J by 4 bases. The CDR3 has 16 amino acids. Germline V gives CDR1 SNHLY, CDR2 FYNNEI.

The rearrangement links TRBV5-8 to TRBJ2-7; either TRBD1 or TRBD2 may supply D (6 bases each). With 0 bases removed from V and 3 bases from J, the gap between germline ends came to 13 bases. CDR1 and CDR2 (germline): SGHTS, YDEGEE. CDR3 length equals 15 residues. The CDR3 DNA is TGTGCCAGCAGCTTGGACAGGGCGGGGAGCTACGAGCAGTACTTC. This gives the protein CASSLDRAGSYEQYF. Variable domain in full (rest from reference TRBV5-8 and TRBJ2-7): EAGVTQSPTHLIKTRGQQATLRCSPISGHTSVYWYQQALGLGLQFLLWYDEGEERNRGNFPPRFSGRQFPNYSSELNVNALELEDSALYLCASSLDRAGSYEQYFGPGTRLTVT.

The gene calls are TRBV6-1 and TRBJ2-4, with D possibly matching TRBD2 (5 bases). Germline assignment: CDR1 MNHNS and CDR2 SASEGT. This CDR3 has 15 residues. V was trimmed by 6 bases and J by 0 bases, leaving 12 bases between them. The CDR3 coding sequence is TGTGCCAGCAGCCCCGTTGGACTAGCCAAAAACATTCAGTACTTC. Its translation is CASSPVGLAKNIQYF.

V and J are TRBV11-3 and TRBJ2-3, with D possibly TRBD2 on 5 matching bases. The V gene lost 5 bases and the J gene lost 5 bases, with 14 bases spanning the gap. Germline V gives CDR1 SGHNT, CDR2 YENEEA. The CDR3 has 14 amino acids. The CDR3: CASSIGPSGDTQYF. As DNA, the CDR3 is TGTGCCAGCAGCATCGGACCGAGCGGAGATACGCAGTATTTT.

The gene calls are TRBV5-6 and TRBJ1-6; D is unclear. The germline V gene has CDR1 SGHDT and CDR2 YYEEEE. Trimming removed 0 bases at V and 10 bases at J, with 11 bases between. The CDR3 is made up of 14 amino acids. CDR3 residues: CASSLEFSGSPLHF. CDR3 in DNA: TGTGCCAGCAGCTTGGAATTCAGTGGATCACCCCTCCACTTT.

The chain recombines TRBV28 with TRBJ2-7; TRBD1 might be the D (5 bases). This CDR3 is 13 amino acids long. V lost 2 bases and J 7 bases, leaving 12 bases between the germline ends. Germline V gene lookup returns CDR1 MDHEN and CDR2 SYDVKM. CDR3 nucleotides: TGTGCCAGCAGTTTACAGGGATCCGGGGAGCAGTACTTC. Translation gives CASSLQGSGEQYF.

As for this clone: One end of the junction does not line up with germline, which may come from a read error. The V gene is TRBV7-3, the J gene TRBJ1-5, with D uncertain. CDR3 size: 13 residues. The germline V gene encodes CDR1 SGHTA and CDR2 FQGTGA. DNA of the CDR3: TGTGCCAGCAGCCTAACGAGGAATCAGCCCCAGCATTTT. Translating gives CASSLTRNQPQHF.

The J gene is TRBJ1-1, the V gene TRBV15; D ambiguous. The CDR3 has 13 amino acids. Germline V gene data show CDR1 as LNHNV and CDR2 as YYDKDF (reference sequence). V was trimmed by 1 base and J by 1 base, leaving 4 bases between them. In nucleotides, the CDR3 is TGTGCCACCAGCAGAGGTGAGAACACTGAAGCTTTCTTT. This sequence encodes CATSRGENTEAFF.

The genes are TRBV5-1 and TRBJ1-1; D gene ambiguous. This CDR3 spans 17 amino acids. CDR1 and CDR2 (germline): SGHRS, YFSETQ. Trimming left V 6 bases short and J 0 bases short, with 21 bases between. The CDR3 here is CASTRIENGVVNTEAFF. CDR3 DNA: TGCGCCAGCACTCGAATCGAAAACGGAGTGGTGAACACTGAAGCTTTCTTT.

Comment on this clone: One end of the junction does not line up with germline, which may come from a read error. V is TRBV7-6 and J is TRBJ2-5; 8 bases map to TRBD2. CDR1 and CDR2 from the germline V gene are SGHVS and FNYEAQ. CDR3 length: 16 residues. CDR3 sequence (DNA): TGTGCCAGCAGCCCCTACGGCCTAGCGGGTCAAGAGGCCCAGTACTTC. Residues: CASSPYGLAGQEAQYF.

The CDR3 reads CASSPPQPYEQYF. CDR3 coding DNA: TGTGCCAGCAGTCCACCACAACCCTACGAGCAGTACTTC. The chain employs TRBV28 and TRBJ2-7, with D hard to call. CDR3 length: 13 amino acids. The V end lost 5 bases, the J end lost 2 bases, and 10 bases lay between the germline ends. Germline assignment: CDR1 MDHEN and CDR2 SYDVKM.

The V gene is TRBV5-1, the J gene TRBJ2-7; 7 nucleotides align to TRBD1. V trimming: 0 bases; J trimming: 6 bases; junction bases outside the gene matches: 12. Germline assignment: CDR1 SGHRS and CDR2 YFSETQ. This CDR3 comprises 16 residues. This CDR3 reads CASSLEVLKGAGEQYF. The CDR3 nucleotides are TGCGCCAGCAGCTTGGAAGTGCTGAAGGGGGCGGGCGAGCAGTACTTC.

The chain links TRBV15 to TRBJ1-6; the D is unclear. CDR3 size: 14 residues. V lost 1 base to trimming and J lost 5 bases, with 6 bases between them. Germline V gene data show CDR1 as LNHNV and CDR2 as YYDKDF (reference sequence). The CDR3 here is CATSRGGNNSPLHF. CDR3 nucleotides: TGTGCCACCAGCAGAGGGGGAAATAATTCACCCCTCCACTTT.

This rearrangement joins TRBV4-1 to TRBJ2-7, with 15 bases lining up with TRBD2. CDR3 length: 18 amino acids. Looked up from germline, CDR1 is MGHRA and CDR2 is YSYEKL. V shed 0 bases, J shed 3 bases, and the junction held 6 bases outside the gene matches. Here the CDR3 reads CASSQEGGLAGGFYEQYF. In nucleotides, the CDR3 is TGCGCCAGCAGCCAAGAAGGAGGACTAGCGGGAGGGTTCTACGAGCAGTACTTC.

The chain employs TRBV30 and TRBJ2-3; no definite D call. CDR1 and CDR2 from the germline V gene are GTSNPN and SVGIG (reference sequence). The CDR3 extends over 13 amino acids. The V and J ends lost 0 bases and 2 bases respectively, with 6 bases between them. Here the CDR3 reads CAWSVGITDTQYF. For the CDR3, the DNA is TGTGCCTGGAGTGTAGGGATCACAGATACGCAGTATTTT.

This chain uses TRBV7-2 with TRBJ1-1; D not certain. V was pared by 6 bases and J by 5 bases, with 13 bases between. The V gene's germline CDR1 is SGHTA and CDR2 FQGNSA. The CDR3 spans 13 residues. The CDR3 coding sequence is TGTGCCAGCAGTGGACTGGCGGGGACTGAAGCTTTCTTT. This gives the protein CASSGLAGTEAFF.

As for this clone: Other DNA sequences in this specimen translate into the identical CDR3. The CDR3 bases are TGCGCCAGCAGCTTGGGCAGTGGGAATTCACCCCTCCACTTT. Protein: CASSLGSGNSPLHF. The genes are TRBV5-1 and TRBJ1-6; D is ambiguous. This CDR3 spans 14 amino acids. Per germline, CDR1 SGHRS and CDR2 YFSETQ. V was shortened by 0 bases and J by 7 bases, with 8 bases between the two germline ends.

Comments on this clone: The sample carries other DNA sequences with the same CDR3. The V call is TRBV5-4, the J call TRBJ2-3, with D perhaps TRBD2 (6 bases). Per the germline V gene, CDR1 is SGHNT and CDR2 is YYREEE (reference sequence). The CDR3 runs 15 residues. Trimming cost V 0 bases and J 1 base, with 9 bases left between them. This chain's CDR3 is CASSLGGVGTDTQYF. Here the CDR3 DNA reads TGTGCCAGCAGCTTGGGGGGGGTAGGCACAGATACGCAGTATTTT.

The chain uses TRBV21-1 and TRBJ1-6; the DNA was not used to check the table's D call, TRBD1. TRBV21-1 is flagged as a pseudogene. The CDR3 has 16 amino acids. The CDR3 DNA follows: TGTGCCAGCAGCAAACGCCCCCAGGGTTGCAATTCACCCCTCCACTTT. It yields the protein CASSKRPQGCNSPLHF.

This chain joins TRBV2 and TRBJ1-2; no reliable D call. The CDR3 length is 13 residues. V lost 2 bases and J lost 5, with 9 bases in between. CDR1 is SNHLY and CDR2 is FYNNEI in the germline V gene. CDR3 sequence reads: CASSEQEPYGYTF. Here the CDR3 DNA reads TGTGCCAGCAGTGAACAGGAACCGTATGGCTACACCTTC.

The V gene is TRBV6-6, the J gene TRBJ1-3; D perhaps matches TRBD1 (6 bases). With 7 bases removed from V and 0 bases from J, the gap between germline ends came to 10 bases. Germline V lookup: CDR1 MNHNY, CDR2 SVGAGI (reference sequence). This CDR3 comprises 14 residues. This CDR3 reads CASTQDSSGNTIYF. The CDR3 nucleotides read TGTGCCAGCACCCAGGACAGCTCTGGAAACACCATATATTTT.